These 21 T cell receptor beta chains were sequenced from one sample in a study of T cell changes during pregnancy in multiple sclerosis. Method: immunoSEQ multiplex PCR; TCRdb's copy keeps in-frame clones and lacks some. Among under 35,000 clones listed, around 91% were seen once. Here the sequenced sample was CD4+ T cells from peripheral blood mononuclear cells, taken in the third trimester of pregnancy. These receptors originate from a female donor in good health, enrolled as a control in a pregnancy study.

The chain uses TRBV7-2 and TRBJ1-2, with D hard to call. This CDR3 comprises 14 residues. CDR1 and CDR2 (germline): SGHTA, FQGNSA. Trimming left V 2 bases short and J 7 bases short, with 14 bases between. The CDR3 bases are TGTGCCAGCAGCTTACGATCCGTAGCGGGTGGCTACACCTTC. It encodes CASSLRSVAGGYTF.

The sample holds one count of this clone. The chain employs TRBV16 and TRBJ2-7; no clear D. CDR1 is KGHSY and CDR2 is FQNENV in the germline V gene. The CDR3 has 13 residues. Trimming left V 6 bases short and J 5 bases short, with 14 bases between. CDR3 nucleotide sequence: TGTGCCAGCAGAGTCATAGTACCTGACGAGCAGTACTTC. It yields the protein CASRVIVPDEQYF.

This clone was recorded only once. The V call is TRBV10-3, the J call TRBJ1-2, with D tentatively TRBD1 (6 bases). V lost 3 bases and J lost 5, with 10 bases in between. CDR1 ENHRY and CDR2 SYGVKD come from the germline V gene. CDR3 size: 13 residues. This chain's CDR3 is CAISDTGKYGYTF. CDR3 nucleotide sequence: TGTGCCATCAGTGACACAGGGAAGTATGGCTACACCTTC.

The chain couples TRBV5-6 to TRBJ2-2; 7 bases line up with TRBD1. Trimming took 4 bases from V and 4 from J; bases not matched to a gene: 10. The CDR3 contains 16 residues. Germline CDR1 and CDR2: SGHDT and YYEEEE. Here the CDR3 DNA reads TGTGCCAGCAGCCCTTACGACAGGGTGACCACCGGGGAGCTGTTTTTT. Its protein is CASSPYDRVTTGELFF. The full variable domain, in which reference TRBV5-6 and TRBJ2-2 provide the parts outside the CDR3, is DAGVTQSPTHLIKTRGQQVTLRCSPKSGHDTVSWYQQALGQGPQFIFQYYEEEERQRGNFPDRFSGHQFPNYSSELNVNALLLGDSALYLCASSPYDRVTTGELFFGEGSRLTVL.

The genes are TRBV7-8 and TRBJ2-1; TRBD2 matches at 7 bases. CDR3 size: 15 residues. With V trimmed by 5 bases and J by 0 bases, 4 bases remained unmatched. Germline-derived CDR1 and CDR2 are SGHVS and FQNEAQ. CDR3 DNA sequence: TGTGCCAGCAGCGCTAGCGGCAGCTCCTACAATGAGCAGTTCTTC. Its protein is CASSASGSSYNEQFF.

The chain couples TRBV21-1 to TRBJ2-1; TRBD2 is the table's D call and was not checked against the DNA. TRBV21-1 is a pseudogene segment. The CDR3 length is 16 residues. The CDR3 here is CASSKVVGDGYNEQFF. The DNA for the CDR3 is TGTGCCAGCAGCAAAGTTGTGGGAGATGGATACAATGAGCAGTTCTTC.

This chain links TRBV4-1 with TRBJ2-3; D gene unclear. The CDR3 extends over 17 amino acids. Germline CDR1 MGHRA, CDR2 YSYEKL. Trimming cost V 0 bases and J 4 bases, with 17 bases left between them. The CDR3 bases are TGCGCCAGCAGCCAAGATCAGGTAAACAGTGGCTCAGATACGCAGTATTTT. Protein: CASSQDQVNSGSDTQYF.

This chain joins TRBV4-3 and TRBJ2-7, with D perhaps matching TRBD1 (6 bases). V lost 1 base to trimming and J lost 8 bases, with 12 bases between them. The CDR3 contains 13 residues. The V gene's germline CDR1 is LGHNA and CDR2 YSLEER. CDR3 DNA: TGCGCCAGCAGCCAAGGAACAGGGTTTAAGCAGTACTTC. It yields the protein CASSQGTGFKQYF.

CDR3 region: CAISDSGGASPYEQYF. For the CDR3, the DNA is TGTGCCATCAGTGATAGCGGGGGGGCATCTCCCTACGAGCAGTACTTC. The rearrangement joins TRBV10-3 to TRBJ2-7; TRBD2 agrees at 11 bases. Germline V gives CDR1 ENHRY, CDR2 SYGVKD. V was pared by 3 bases and J by 2 bases, with 6 bases of the junction left unmatched. The CDR3 totals 16 residues.

The chain links TRBV19 to TRBJ2-1, with 10 bases that match TRBD1. The germline V gene has CDR1 LNHDA and CDR2 SQIVND (reference sequence). V lost 6 bases, J lost 8 bases, and 13 bases stayed unmatched. CDR3 length equals 16 residues. CDR3 DNA sequence: TGTGCCAGTAGCCCCGATACTCGGACAGGGGGTGATGAGCAGTTCTTC. This codes for CASSPDTRTGGDEQFF. The full variable domain, with the rest looked up from reference TRBV19 and TRBJ2-1, is DGGITQSPKYLFRKEGQNVTLSCEQNLNHDAMYWYRQDPGQGLRLIYYSQIVNDFQKGDIAEGYSVSREKKESFPLTVTSAQKNPTAFYLCASSPDTRTGGDEQFFGPGTRLTVL.

The chain couples TRBV27 to TRBJ1-2; D gene ambiguous. The CDR3 sequence is 14 residues long. Germline values: CDR1 MNHEY, CDR2 SMNVEV (reference sequence). V was pared by 6 bases and J by 4 bases, with 15 bases between. CDR3 amino acids: CASRPLEGSYGYTF. CDR3 DNA: TGTGCCAGCAGACCGTTGGAGGGTAGCTATGGCTACACCTTC.

The rearrangement uses TRBV5-4 and TRBJ2-7; D possibly corresponds to TRBD2 (6 bases). CDR3 length equals 14 residues. Trimming took off 0 bases at V and 7 bases at J, with 14 bases between the two ends. The germline gives CDR1 SGHNT, CDR2 YYREEE (reference sequence). The CDR3 coding sequence is TGTGCCAGCAGCTTGGGTTACACGGGGGTGGAGCAGTACTTC. It is translated as CASSLGYTGVEQYF.

This clone was recorded only once. The chain recombines TRBV11-2 with TRBJ1-1; maybe TRBD1 (5 bases). Trimming pared 6 bases from V and 5 bases from J, leaving 16 bases between. The germline V gene has CDR1 SGHAT and CDR2 FQNNGV. The CDR3 length is 14 residues. The CDR3 sequence: CASSWGLRGTEAFF. The CDR3 DNA reads as TGTGCCAGCAGTTGGGGTTTACGGGGGACTGAAGCTTTCTTT.

V and J are TRBV6-6 and TRBJ1-1, with D perhaps TRBD1 (5 bases). V was shortened by 5 bases and J by 1 base, with 11 bases between the two germline ends. Germline V lookup: CDR1 MNHNY, CDR2 SVGAGI (reference sequence). The CDR3 runs 14 residues. The CDR3 spells CASSGKGSNTEAFF. The DNA of the CDR3 is TGTGCCAGCAGTGGGAAGGGGTCGAACACTGAAGCTTTCTTT.

J is TRBJ2-7 and V is TRBV10-3; 14 bases line up with TRBD2. The CDR3 runs 16 residues. CDR1 is ENHRY, CDR2 SYGVKD, per germline. V shed 5 bases, J shed 9 bases, and the junction held 12 bases outside the gene matches. The CDR3 bases are TGTGCCATCAGTTCCGGGACTAGCGGGAGAGTGGTGGGGCAGTACTTC. This codes for CAISSGTSGRVVGQYF.

Only one count was recorded for this clone. V is TRBV9 and J is TRBJ1-3; D uncertain. The V end was cut by 0 bases, the J end by 4 bases, with 5 bases between. From germline, CDR1 is SGDLS and CDR2 YYNGEE. The CDR3 contains 13 residues. The CDR3 protein is CASSVAIGNTIYF. For the CDR3, the DNA is TGTGCCAGCAGCGTAGCTATAGGAAACACCATATATTTT.

The V and J genes are TRBV9 and TRBJ2-1; 10 nucleotides line up with TRBD2. CDR3 size: 16 residues. V lost 0 bases and J lost 6; bases outside the gene matches: 6. In germline, CDR1 is SGDLS, CDR2 YYNGEE. The CDR3 loop is CASSVVGTSVLNEQFF. In DNA form, the CDR3 reads TGTGCCAGCAGCGTAGTAGGGACTAGCGTACTCAATGAGCAGTTCTTC. Drawing the rest from reference TRBV9 and TRBJ2-1, the complete variable domain is DSGVTQTPKHLITATGQRVTLRCSPRSGDLSVYWYQQSLDQGLQFLIQYYNGEERAKGNILERFSAQQFPDLHSELNLSSLELGDSALYFCASSVVGTSVLNEQFFGPGTRLTVL.

This clone was seen only once. The junction does not match germline at one end; this may be a read error. The rearrangement joins TRBV30 to TRBJ1-2; tentatively, D is TRBD1 (5 bases). Germline-derived CDR1 and CDR2 are GTSNPN and SVGIG (reference sequence). The length of the CDR3 is 8 residues. The CDR3, as DNA: TGTGCCTGGAGTTGGGGCCACTTC. It codes for CAWSWGHF. The full variable domain, in which reference TRBV30 and TRBJ1-2 provide the parts outside the CDR3, is SQTIHQWPATLVQPVGSPLSLECTVEGTSNPNLYWYRQAAGRGLQLLFYSVGIGQISSEVPQNLSASRPQDRQFILSSKKLLLSDSGFYLCAWSWGHFGSGTRLTVV.

The chain recombines TRBV20-1 with TRBJ2-3; weak D call: TRBD1 (5 bases). CDR3 length: 11 residues. Germline loops: CDR1 DFQATT, CDR2 SNEGSKA (reference sequence). Trimming removed 6 bases at V and 3 bases at J, with 7 bases between. The CDR3 nucleotides are TGCAGTGCCAGGGTTACAGATACGCAGTATTTT. Protein product: CSARVTDTQYF.

This clone turned up a few times. The rearrangement joins TRBV6-1 to TRBJ2-2; 7 nucleotides align to TRBD2. Looked up from germline, CDR1 is MNHNS and CDR2 is SASEGT. This CDR3 is 17 amino acids long. V gave up 2 bases and J gave up 4 bases; unmatched junction bases: 10. The CDR3 here is CASSEQTSSFATGELFF. The CDR3 DNA sequence: TGTGCCAGCAGTGAACAGACTAGCTCGTTTGCCACCGGGGAGCTGTTTTTT.

The chain uses TRBV5-1 and TRBJ1-5; 9 positions match TRBD1. This CDR3 has 15 residues. CDR1 SGHRS and CDR2 YFSETQ come from the germline V gene. With 1 base clipped from V and 7 bases from J, the junction kept 6 bases outside the gene matches. The CDR3 sequence: CASSLTGGARQPQHF. The CDR3 nucleotides read TGCGCCAGCAGCTTGACAGGGGGCGCGAGGCAGCCCCAGCATTTT.